The subject of this entry is one T cell receptor beta chain. The sample comes from a study of blood T cell repertoires in COVID-19. Clones were read by immunoSEQ multiplex PCR, and TCRdb kept only the in-frame ones, dropping some. Among about 150,000 clones, 85% to 90% were seen once, and the ten largest hold 10% to 15%. V was shortened by 4 bases and J by 2 bases, with 19 bases between the two germline ends. This CDR3 comprises 16 residues. The germline gives CDR1 SGHRS, CDR2 YFSETQ. Specimen: peripheral blood. The sequence derives from a man younger than 35 with COVID-19, enrolled during active disease. The chain employs TRBV5-1 and TRBJ2-7; TRBD2 is a possible D gene (5 bases). DNA of the CDR3: TGCGCCAGCAGCGCCGGACTTCTACCTTCTCCCTACGAGCAGTACTTC. It specifies CASSAGLLPSPYEQYF.